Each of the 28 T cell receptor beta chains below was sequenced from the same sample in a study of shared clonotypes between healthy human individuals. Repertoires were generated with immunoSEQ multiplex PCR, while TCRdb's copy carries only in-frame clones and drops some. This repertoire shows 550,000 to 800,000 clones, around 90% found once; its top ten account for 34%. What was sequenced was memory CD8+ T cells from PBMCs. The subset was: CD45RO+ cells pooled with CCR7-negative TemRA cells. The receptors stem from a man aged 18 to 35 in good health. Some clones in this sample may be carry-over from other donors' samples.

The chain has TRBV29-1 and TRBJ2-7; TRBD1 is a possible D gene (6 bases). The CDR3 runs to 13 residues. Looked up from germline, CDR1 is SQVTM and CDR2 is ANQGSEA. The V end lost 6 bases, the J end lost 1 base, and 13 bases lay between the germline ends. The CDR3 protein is CSVERGNSYEQYF. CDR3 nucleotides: TGCAGCGTAGAAAGGGGGAATTCCTACGAGCAGTACTTC.

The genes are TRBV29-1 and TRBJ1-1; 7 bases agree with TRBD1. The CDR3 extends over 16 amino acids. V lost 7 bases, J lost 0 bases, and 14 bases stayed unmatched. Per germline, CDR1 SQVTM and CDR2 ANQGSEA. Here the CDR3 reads CSARGSSTTLNTEAFF. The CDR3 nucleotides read TGCAGCGCCAGGGGGAGTTCCACAACTTTGAACACTGAAGCTTTCTTT.

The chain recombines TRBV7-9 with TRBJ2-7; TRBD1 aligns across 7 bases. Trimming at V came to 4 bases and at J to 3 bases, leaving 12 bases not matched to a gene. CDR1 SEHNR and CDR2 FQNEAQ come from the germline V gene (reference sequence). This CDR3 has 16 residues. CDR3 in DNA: TGTGCCAGCAGCTCTCCACAGGGGCTGGGCTTCTACGAGCAGTACTTC. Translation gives CASSSPQGLGFYEQYF.

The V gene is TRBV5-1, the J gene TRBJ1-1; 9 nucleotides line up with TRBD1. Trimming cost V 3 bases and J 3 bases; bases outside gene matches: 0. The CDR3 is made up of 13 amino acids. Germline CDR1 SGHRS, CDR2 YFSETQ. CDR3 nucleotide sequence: TGCGCCAGCAGCTGGACAGGGGACACTGAAGCTTTCTTT. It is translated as CASSWTGDTEAFF. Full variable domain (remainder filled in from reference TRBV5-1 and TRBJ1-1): KAGVTQTPRYLIKTRGQQVTLSCSPISGHRSVSWYQQTPGQGLQFLFEYFSETQRNKGNFPGRFSGRQFSNSRSEMNVSTLELGDSALYLCASSWTGDTEAFFGQGTRLTVV.

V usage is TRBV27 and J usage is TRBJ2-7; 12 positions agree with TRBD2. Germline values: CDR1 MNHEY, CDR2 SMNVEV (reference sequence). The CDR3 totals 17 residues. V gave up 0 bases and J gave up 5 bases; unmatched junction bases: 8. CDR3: CASSLSFRTSGTNEQYF. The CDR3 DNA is TGTGCCAGCAGTTTATCGTTCCGGACTAGCGGGACCAACGAGCAGTACTTC.

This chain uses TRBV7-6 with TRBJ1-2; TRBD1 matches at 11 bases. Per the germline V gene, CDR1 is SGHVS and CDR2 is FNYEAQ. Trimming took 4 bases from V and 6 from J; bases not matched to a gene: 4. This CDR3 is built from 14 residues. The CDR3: CASSSGTGGHGYTF. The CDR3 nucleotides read TGTGCCAGCAGCTCCGGGACAGGGGGGCATGGCTACACCTTC.

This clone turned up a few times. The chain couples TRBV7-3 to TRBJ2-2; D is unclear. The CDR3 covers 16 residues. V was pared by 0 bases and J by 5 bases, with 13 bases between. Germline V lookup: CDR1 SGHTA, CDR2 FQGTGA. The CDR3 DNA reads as TGTGCCAGCAGCTTAACGGACCCCCTATTAACCGGGGAGCTGTTTTTT. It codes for CASSLTDPLLTGELFF.

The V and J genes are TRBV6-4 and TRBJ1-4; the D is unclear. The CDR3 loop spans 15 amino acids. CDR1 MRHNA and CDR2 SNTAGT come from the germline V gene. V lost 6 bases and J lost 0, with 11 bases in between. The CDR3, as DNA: TGTGCCAGCAGGAAACCCAAATCAACTAATGAAAAACTGTTTTTT. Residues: CASRKPKSTNEKLFF.

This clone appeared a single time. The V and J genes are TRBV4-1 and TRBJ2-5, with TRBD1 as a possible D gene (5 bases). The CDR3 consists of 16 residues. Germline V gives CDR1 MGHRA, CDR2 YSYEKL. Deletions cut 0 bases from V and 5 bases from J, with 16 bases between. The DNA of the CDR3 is TGCGCCAGCAGCCAAGATCCCCAGGGCCCGTGGGAGACCCAGTACTTC. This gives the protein CASSQDPQGPWETQYF.

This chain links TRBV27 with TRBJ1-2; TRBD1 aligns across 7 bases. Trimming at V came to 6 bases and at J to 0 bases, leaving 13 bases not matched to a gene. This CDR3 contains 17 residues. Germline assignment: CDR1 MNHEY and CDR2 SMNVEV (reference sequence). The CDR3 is CASSSTHRQGSNYGYTF. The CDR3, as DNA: TGTGCCAGCAGCTCAACCCACCGACAGGGATCTAACTATGGCTACACCTTC.

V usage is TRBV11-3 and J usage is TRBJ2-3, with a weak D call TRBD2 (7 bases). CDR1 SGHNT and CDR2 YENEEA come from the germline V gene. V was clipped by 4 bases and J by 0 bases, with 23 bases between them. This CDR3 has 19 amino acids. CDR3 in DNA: TGTGCCAGCAGCTCCACTTCCGGGGAGGGGGGCACTAGCACAGATACGCAGTATTTT. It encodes CASSSTSGEGGTSTDTQYF.

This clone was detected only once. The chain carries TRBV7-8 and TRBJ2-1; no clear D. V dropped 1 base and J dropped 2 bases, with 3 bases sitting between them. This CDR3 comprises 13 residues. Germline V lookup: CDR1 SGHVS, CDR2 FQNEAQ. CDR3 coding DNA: TGTGCCAGCAGCTTAGGGACCTACAATGAGCAGTTCTTC. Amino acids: CASSLGTYNEQFF. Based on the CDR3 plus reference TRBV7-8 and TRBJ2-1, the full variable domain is GAGVSQSPRYKVAKRGQDVALRCDPISGHVSLFWYQQALGQGPEFLTYFQNEAQLDKSGLPSDRFFAERPEGSVSTLKIQRTQQEDSAVYLCASSLGTYNEQFFGPGTRLTVL.

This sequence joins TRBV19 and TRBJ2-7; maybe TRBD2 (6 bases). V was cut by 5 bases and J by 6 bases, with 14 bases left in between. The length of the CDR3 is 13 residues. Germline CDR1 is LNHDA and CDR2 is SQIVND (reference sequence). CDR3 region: CASSLGSLREQYF. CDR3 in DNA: TGTGCCAGTAGTCTCGGGAGTCTCCGCGAGCAGTACTTC.

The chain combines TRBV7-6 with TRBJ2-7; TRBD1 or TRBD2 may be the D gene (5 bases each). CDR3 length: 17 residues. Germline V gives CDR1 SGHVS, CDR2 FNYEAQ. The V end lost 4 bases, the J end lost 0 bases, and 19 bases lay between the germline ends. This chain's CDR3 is CASSSGRGAPSSYEQYF. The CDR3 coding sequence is TGTGCCAGCAGCTCGGGAAGGGGAGCCCCAAGCTCCTACGAGCAGTACTTC.

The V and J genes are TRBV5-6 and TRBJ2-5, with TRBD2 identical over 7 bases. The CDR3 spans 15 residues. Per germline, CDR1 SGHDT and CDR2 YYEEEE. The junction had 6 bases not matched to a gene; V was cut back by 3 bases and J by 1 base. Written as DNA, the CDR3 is TGTGCCAGCAGCTATTGGGGAGGGCCCCAAGAGACCCAGTACTTC. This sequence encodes CASSYWGGPQETQYF.

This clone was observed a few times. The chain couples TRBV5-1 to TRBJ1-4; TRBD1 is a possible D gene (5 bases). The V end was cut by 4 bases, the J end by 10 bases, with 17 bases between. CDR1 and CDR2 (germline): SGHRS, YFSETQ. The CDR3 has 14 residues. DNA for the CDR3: TGCGCCAGCAGCAGATCCGGGGGGACCGGAAAACTGTTTTTT. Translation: CASSRSGGTGKLFF.

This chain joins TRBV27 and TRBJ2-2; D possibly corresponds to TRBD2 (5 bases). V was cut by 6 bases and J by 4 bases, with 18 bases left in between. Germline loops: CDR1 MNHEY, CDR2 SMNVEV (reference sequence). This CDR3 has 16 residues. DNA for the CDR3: TGTGCCAGCAGGCCTAAACTAGTTTCGGTCACCGGGGAGCTGTTTTTT. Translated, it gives CASRPKLVSVTGELFF.

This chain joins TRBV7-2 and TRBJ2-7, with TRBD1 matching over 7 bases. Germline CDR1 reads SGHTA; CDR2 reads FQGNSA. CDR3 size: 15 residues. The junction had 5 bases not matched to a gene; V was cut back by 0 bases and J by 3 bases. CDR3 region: CASSLAGTASYEQYF. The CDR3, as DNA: TGTGCCAGCAGCTTAGCCGGGACAGCCAGCTACGAGCAGTACTTC.

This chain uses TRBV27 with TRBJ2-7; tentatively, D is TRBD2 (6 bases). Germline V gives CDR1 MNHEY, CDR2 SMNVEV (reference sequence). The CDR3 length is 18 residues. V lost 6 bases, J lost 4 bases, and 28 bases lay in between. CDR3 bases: TGTGCCAGCAGACCTAATAACCAGGGCGTGCGGGACGTTTACGAGCAGTACTTC. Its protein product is CASRPNNQGVRDVYEQYF.

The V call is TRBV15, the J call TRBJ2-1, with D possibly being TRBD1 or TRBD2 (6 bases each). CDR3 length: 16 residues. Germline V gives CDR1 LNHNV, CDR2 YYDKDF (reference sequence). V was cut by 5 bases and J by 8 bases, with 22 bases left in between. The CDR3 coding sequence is TGTGCCACCAGCGGGGGTTCCGGGGGCGTTAGATATGAGCAGTTCTTC. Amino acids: CATSGGSGGVRYEQFF.

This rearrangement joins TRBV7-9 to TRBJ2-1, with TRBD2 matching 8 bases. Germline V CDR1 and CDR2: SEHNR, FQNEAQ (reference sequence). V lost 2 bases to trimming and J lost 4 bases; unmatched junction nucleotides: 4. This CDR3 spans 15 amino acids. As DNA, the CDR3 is TGTGCCAGCAGCTTACCGGGAGGGCAGTACAATGAGCAGTTCTTC. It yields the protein CASSLPGGQYNEQFF. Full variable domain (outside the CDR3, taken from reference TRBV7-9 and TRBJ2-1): DTGVSQNPRHKITKRGQNVTFRCDPISEHNRLYWYRQTLGQGPEFLTYFQNEAQLEKSRLLSDRFSAERPKGSFSTLEIQRTEQGDSAMYLCASSLPGGQYNEQFFGPGTRLTVL.

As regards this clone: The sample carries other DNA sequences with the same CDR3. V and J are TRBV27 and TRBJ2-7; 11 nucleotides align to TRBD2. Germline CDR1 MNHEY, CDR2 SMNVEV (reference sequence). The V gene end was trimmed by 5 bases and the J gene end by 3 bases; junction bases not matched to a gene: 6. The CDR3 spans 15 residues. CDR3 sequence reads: CASSLFLAGGYEQYF. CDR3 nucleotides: TGTGCCAGCAGTCTATTCCTAGCGGGGGGCTACGAGCAGTACTTC.

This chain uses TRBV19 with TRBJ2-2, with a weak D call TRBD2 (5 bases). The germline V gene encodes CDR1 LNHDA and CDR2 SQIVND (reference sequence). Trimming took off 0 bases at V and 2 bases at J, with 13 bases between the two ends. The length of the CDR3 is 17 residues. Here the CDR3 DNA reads TGTGCCAGTAGTATAGATCCTAGCTGGGGTAACACCGGGGAGCTGTTTTTT. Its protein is CASSIDPSWGNTGELFF.

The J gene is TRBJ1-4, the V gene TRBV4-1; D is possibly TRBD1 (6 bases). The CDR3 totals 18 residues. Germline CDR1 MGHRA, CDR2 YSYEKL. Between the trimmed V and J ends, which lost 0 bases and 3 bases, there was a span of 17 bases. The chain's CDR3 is CASSQENFTGSANEKLFF. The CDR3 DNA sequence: TGCGCCAGCAGCCAAGAGAACTTTACAGGGTCGGCTAATGAAAAACTGTTTTTT.

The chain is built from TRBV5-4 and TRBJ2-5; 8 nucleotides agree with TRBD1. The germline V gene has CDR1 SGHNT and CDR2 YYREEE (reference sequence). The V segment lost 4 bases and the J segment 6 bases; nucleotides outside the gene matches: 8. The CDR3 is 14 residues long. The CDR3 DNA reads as TGTGCCAGCAGCCCCGGACAGGGTTGGCAGACCCAGTACTTC. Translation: CASSPGQGWQTQYF.

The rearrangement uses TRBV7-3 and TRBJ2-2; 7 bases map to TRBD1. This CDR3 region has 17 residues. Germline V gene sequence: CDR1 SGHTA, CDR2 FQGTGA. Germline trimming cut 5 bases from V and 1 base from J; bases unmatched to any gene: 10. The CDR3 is CASSMPGTAQNTGELFF. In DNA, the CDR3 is TGTGCCAGCAGCATGCCCGGGACAGCCCAGAACACCGGGGAGCTGTTTTTT.

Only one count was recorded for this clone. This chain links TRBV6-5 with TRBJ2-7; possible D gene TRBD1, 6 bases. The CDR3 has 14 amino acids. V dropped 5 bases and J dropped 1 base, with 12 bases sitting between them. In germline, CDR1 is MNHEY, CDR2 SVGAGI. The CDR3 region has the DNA TGTGCCAGCAGTCCTATTACAGGGTCCTACGAGCAGTACTTC. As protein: CASSPITGSYEQYF.

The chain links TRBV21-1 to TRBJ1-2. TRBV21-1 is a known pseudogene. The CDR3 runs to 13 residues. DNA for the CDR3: TGTGCCAGCAGCGCCTCAGGGACGGACGGCTACACCTTC. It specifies CASSASGTDGYTF.